This T cell receptor beta chain is from a study of OX40 agonist ivuxolimab in advanced cancers. Concerning this clone itself: Its antigen is not known.

Study-wide results and limits: CD4+ and CD8+ blood T cells expanded clonally by week 6 at 0.1 to 3.0 mg/kg.

The method was immunoSEQ multiplex PCR; TCRdb's version includes in-frame clones alone and lacks a portion of them. The sample comprises over 65,000 clones, about 86% of which are singletons, and about 8% rests with the top ten. Germline lookup yields CDR1 SGHAT and CDR2 FQNNGV. The V and J ends lost 2 bases and 0 bases respectively, with 8 bases between them. The CDR3 is 15 residues long. This sequence joins TRBV11-2 and TRBJ1-5, with D maybe TRBD1 (5 bases). Material: CD4+ or CD8+ T cells sorted from blood, obtained in a trial of the OX40 agonist ivuxolimab. The receptor comes from an adult with an advanced solid tumor such as melanoma, head and neck, liver or kidney cancer. The CDR3 region has the DNA TGTGCCAGCAGCTTAAGGGGTTATAGCAATCAGCCCCAGCATTTT. Encoded protein: CASSLRGYSNQPQHF. The entire variable domain, with the rest obtained from reference TRBV11-2 and TRBJ1-5, is as follows: EAGVAQSPRYKIIEKRQSVAFWCNPISGHATLYWYQQILGQGPKLLIQFQNNGVVDDSQLPKDRFSAERLKGVDSTLKIQPAKLEDSAVYLCASSLRGYSNQPQHFGDGTRLSIL.